These 22 T cell receptor beta chains originate from one sample sequenced in a study of OX40 agonist ivuxolimab in advanced cancers. Only in-frame clones appear in the TCRdb table, and some are missing; sequencing was by immunoSEQ multiplex PCR. The repertoire holds 45,000 or so clones, roughly 90% seen once, with roughly a sixth in the top ten. The starting material was CD4+ or CD8+ T cells sorted from blood, obtained in a trial of the OX40 agonist ivuxolimab. The receptors stem from an adult with an advanced solid tumor such as melanoma, head and neck, liver or kidney cancer.

V and J are TRBV6-1 and TRBJ1-1, with a tentative D call TRBD1 (5 bases). The CDR3 length is 15 residues. V was cut by 7 bases and J by 2 bases, with 17 bases left in between. Per the germline V gene, CDR1 is MNHNS and CDR2 is SASEGT. CDR3 protein: CASTNRIGANTEAFF. The CDR3 coding sequence is TGTGCCAGCACTAATCGTATAGGGGCCAACACTGAAGCTTTCTTT.

This rearrangement joins TRBV11-2 to TRBJ2-1; D is perhaps TRBD1 or TRBD2 (5 bases each). V lost 2 bases and J lost 1, with 21 bases in between. This CDR3 has 19 amino acids. Germline CDR1 is SGHAT and CDR2 is FQNNGV. The CDR3, as DNA: TGTGCCAGCAGCTTAAACCGAGGGGTAGCAGGGTCTTCCTACAATGAGCAGTTCTTC. Translated, it gives CASSLNRGVAGSSYNEQFF.

The chain links TRBV13 to TRBJ2-5; 10 nucleotides match TRBD2. Germline V gives CDR1 PRHDT, CDR2 FYEKMQ (reference sequence). CDR3 length equals 18 residues. J lost 2 bases, V lost 5 bases, and 14 bases had no gene match. CDR3 residues: CASSARQAGLAKQETQYF. CDR3 in DNA: TGTGCCAGCAGCGCCAGACAGGCGGGACTAGCGAAACAAGAGACCCAGTACTTC.

The chain employs TRBV27 and TRBJ2-7; a weak D match, TRBD2 (5 bases). There are 12 residues in the CDR3. Trimming stripped 2 bases from V and 3 bases from J, with 5 bases between. From germline, CDR1 is MNHEY and CDR2 SMNVEV (reference sequence). The CDR3 loop reads CASSLEGYEQYF. The CDR3 coding sequence is TGTGCCAGCAGTTTAGAGGGCTACGAGCAGTACTTC.

The CDR3 spells CASNPRQADQPQHF. For the CDR3, the DNA is TGTGCCAGCAACCCGAGACAGGCTGATCAGCCCCAGCATTTT. The chain carries TRBV27 and TRBJ1-5; D is possibly TRBD1 (6 bases). The CDR3 is made up of 14 amino acids. Germline CDR1 and CDR2: MNHEY and SMNVEV (reference sequence). V lost 7 bases and J 5 bases, leaving 15 bases between the germline ends.

The chain has TRBV7-8 and TRBJ2-1, with no clear D. Germline V gene lookup returns CDR1 SGHVS and CDR2 FQNEAQ. Trimming took off 5 bases at V and 7 bases at J, with 9 bases between the two ends. This CDR3 comprises 12 residues. The DNA of the CDR3 is TGTGCCAGCAGCCCGGATTGGAATGAGCAGTTCTTC. The encoded protein is CASSPDWNEQFF.

J is TRBJ1-2 and V is TRBV10-3; D is uncertain. CDR3 length equals 11 residues. The V and J ends lost 4 bases and 6 bases respectively, with 6 bases between them. Per germline, CDR1 ENHRY and CDR2 SYGVKD. CDR3 bases: TGTGCCATCAGTGTGGGAGATGGCTACACCTTC. It yields the protein CAISVGDGYTF.

This chain links TRBV6-1 with TRBJ1-5; D gene ambiguous. CDR1 MNHNS and CDR2 SASEGT come from the germline V gene. The CDR3 has 15 amino acids. Trimming removed 5 bases from V and 4 bases from J, with 15 bases in between. This chain's CDR3 is CASSSWEGDNQPQHF. The CDR3 nucleotides read TGTGCCAGCAGTTCGTGGGAGGGAGATAATCAGCCCCAGCATTTT.

This clone was seen once. This chain's CDR3 is CASSEFQEAKNIQYF. The CDR3 DNA follows: TGTGCCAGCAGTGAATTCCAGGAGGCCAAAAACATTCAGTACTTC. The gene calls are TRBV2 and TRBJ2-4; D call uncertain. The germline gives CDR1 SNHLY, CDR2 FYNNEI. V was trimmed by 2 bases and J by 1 base, leaving 9 bases between them. CDR3 length: 15 residues.

This chain uses TRBV6-1 with TRBJ2-7; TRBD2 matches at 11 bases. The CDR3 spans 15 residues. CDR1 is MNHNS and CDR2 is SASEGT in the germline V gene. Losses at the gene ends were 4 bases for V and 2 bases for J; bases not matched to a gene: 4. The CDR3 protein is CASSASGGYPYEQYF. Written as DNA, the CDR3 is TGTGCCAGCAGTGCTAGCGGGGGGTACCCCTACGAGCAGTACTTC.

V gene TRBV7-8 combines with J gene TRBJ2-5; 7 nucleotides agree with TRBD2. The CDR3 length is 16 residues. Germline V gene lookup returns CDR1 SGHVS and CDR2 FQNEAQ. V trimming: 1 base; J trimming: 4 bases; junction bases outside the gene matches: 9. CDR3 in amino acids: CASSLGVAGEGETQYF. The CDR3 DNA follows: TGTGCCAGCAGCTTAGGCGTCGCGGGAGAGGGAGAGACCCAGTACTTC.

The CDR3 sequence is CASSPAGTANTEAFF. CDR3 bases: TGTGCCAGCAGCCCCGCAGGGACGGCGAACACTGAAGCTTTCTTT. The rearrangement joins TRBV9 to TRBJ1-1, with D possibly being TRBD1 (5 bases). V was shortened by 4 bases and J by 1 base, with 14 bases between the two germline ends. Germline CDR1 SGDLS, CDR2 YYNGEE. The CDR3 sequence is 15 residues long. The complete variable domain, with remaining parts taken from reference TRBV9 and TRBJ1-1, reads DSGVTQTPKHLITATGQRVTLRCSPRSGDLSVYWYQQSLDQGLQFLIQYYNGEERAKGNILERFSAQQFPDLHSELNLSSLELGDSALYFCASSPAGTANTEAFFGQGTRLTVV.

The V gene is TRBV30, the J gene TRBJ1-5; no clear D. V was pared by 0 bases and J by 1 base, with 7 bases between. Germline CDR1 GTSNPN, CDR2 SVGIG (reference sequence). This CDR3 has 14 residues. The chain's CDR3 is CAWSVSGSNQPQHF. Here the CDR3 DNA reads TGTGCCTGGAGTGTATCGGGCAGCAATCAGCCCCAGCATTTT.

The rearrangement uses TRBV10-1 and TRBJ2-3; D is ambiguous. Germline V lookup: CDR1 WNHNN, CDR2 SYGVQD (reference sequence). Trimming pared 6 bases from V and 0 bases from J, leaving 16 bases between. The CDR3 has 16 amino acids. This CDR3 is CASSLNGLASTDTQYF. The CDR3 DNA sequence: TGCGCCAGCAGCCTGAATGGCCTCGCCAGCACAGATACGCAGTATTTT.

V and J are TRBV5-6 and TRBJ1-5, with 10 bases that match TRBD1. Trimming at V came to 3 bases and at J to 0 bases, leaving 3 bases not matched to a gene. Germline loops: CDR1 SGHDT, CDR2 YYEEEE. This CDR3 contains 16 residues. This chain's CDR3 is CASSSGQGISNQPQHF. The CDR3 nucleotides read TGTGCCAGCAGCTCGGGACAGGGGATTAGCAATCAGCCCCAGCATTTT.

V is TRBV6-1 and J is TRBJ1-2, with 8 positions matching TRBD1. CDR1 is MNHNS and CDR2 is SASEGT in the germline V gene. Germline trimming cut 6 bases from V and 4 bases from J; bases unmatched to any gene: 7. The CDR3 runs to 14 residues. The CDR3 loop is CASSRTGGSYGYTF. In DNA, the CDR3 is TGTGCCAGCAGCCGCACAGGGGGTTCCTATGGCTACACCTTC.

The CDR3 region has the DNA TGTGCCAGCAGCTTAGACAGAGGCTACGAGCAGTACTTC. Amino acid sequence: CASSLDRGYEQYF. V usage is TRBV5-6 and J usage is TRBJ2-7; a weak D match, TRBD1 (5 bases). CDR3 length equals 13 residues. Between the trimmed V and J ends, which lost 2 bases and 3 bases, there was a span of 9 bases. From germline, CDR1 is SGHDT and CDR2 YYEEEE.

This chain connects TRBV9 to TRBJ2-5; 7 bases are a match to TRBD1. The germline V gene encodes CDR1 SGDLS and CDR2 YYNGEE. The V gene end was trimmed by 0 bases and the J gene end by 5 bases; junction bases not matched to a gene: 7. The CDR3 totals 15 residues. CDR3 sequence reads: CASSVAVGGGETQYF. The CDR3, as DNA: TGTGCCAGCAGCGTAGCCGTAGGGGGCGGGGAGACCCAGTACTTC.

The chain recombines TRBV9 with TRBJ2-7; no definite D call. The CDR3 has 14 amino acids. Trimming stripped 0 bases from V and 0 bases from J, with 7 bases between. Germline loops: CDR1 SGDLS, CDR2 YYNGEE. The CDR3 here is CASSVVPSSYEQYF. The CDR3 nucleotides read TGTGCCAGCAGCGTAGTTCCAAGCTCCTACGAGCAGTACTTC.

This clone came up a few times. The chain joins TRBV7-8 to TRBJ1-2; D possibly corresponds to TRBD1 (5 bases). Per the germline V gene, CDR1 is SGHVS and CDR2 is FQNEAQ. Deletions cut 5 bases from V and 1 base from J, with 20 bases between. CDR3 length equals 17 residues. CDR3 DNA sequence: TGTGCCAGCAGCCGTAGGGGTCGGGACGGCCTTAACTATGGCTACACCTTC. Amino acid sequence: CASSRRGRDGLNYGYTF.

The gene calls are TRBV30 and TRBJ1-5, with D unclear. The CDR3 runs to 15 residues. From germline, CDR1 is GTSNPN and CDR2 SVGIG (reference sequence). Trimming shortened V by 1 base and J by 0 bases, and 10 bases separated the two germline ends. The CDR3 DNA sequence: TGTGCCTGGAGTGCCCCTTACGGTAGCAATCAGCCCCAGCATTTT. Amino acids: CAWSAPYGSNQPQHF.

The chain is built from TRBV13 and TRBJ2-7; TRBD1 might be the D (5 bases). The CDR3 is made up of 13 amino acids. Germline V gene sequence: CDR1 PRHDT, CDR2 FYEKMQ (reference sequence). The ends were cut back, 5 bases at V and 2 bases at J, with 10 bases in the middle. The CDR3: CASSQRGPYEQYF. CDR3 bases: TGTGCCAGCAGCCAAAGGGGCCCCTACGAGCAGTACTTC.